This TCR beta chain was captured by sequencing in a study of CD8 T cells in ankylosing spondylitis. Via MiXCR, TCRdb re-called the 5' RACE reads, giving one row per CDR3 protein. Of about 220,000 distinct CDR3 sequences in the sample, 5.5% to 7.5% were seen once. Germline CDR1 reads LNHDA; CDR2 reads SQIVND (reference sequence). The CDR3 totals 15 residues. V gave up 3 bases and J gave up 4 bases, with 13 bases separating them. Overall study findings and caveats: There was a TCR beta motif, made of 7 or 8 highly homologous variants, that appeared characteristic of ankylosing spondylitis blood. Disease-linked clones were reportedly significantly enriched in matched ankylosing spondylitis synovial fluid.

On this clonotype: Its antigen is unknown.

The chain employs TRBV19 and TRBJ2-1, with D possibly called TRBD1 or TRBD2 (5 bases each). Sequenced: blood, either unsorted or a sorted T cell fraction (not recorded which). This clonotype was sampled from a male donor with ankylosing spondylitis. The chain's CDR3 is CASSIWGSSYNEQFF. In nucleotides, the CDR3 is TGTGCCAGTAGTATTTGGGGGAGTAGTTACAATGAGCAGTTCTTC.